These 27 T cell receptor beta chains came from one sample sequenced in a study of beta chain features in type 1 diabetes. The whole isolated RNA underwent reverse transcription, so sequencing captured expressed TCRB transcripts. Here immunoSEQ multiplex PCR was the method, and the copy in TCRdb shows in-frame clones only, minus some. The sample includes fewer than 200,000 clones, about 13% of them seen just once. The sequencing sample was made of central memory CD4+ T cells from blood. These receptors came from a woman aged 18-29 years in good health.

V usage is TRBV30 and J usage is TRBJ1-1; no clear D. Germline V gene data show CDR1 as GTSNPN and CDR2 as SVGIG (reference sequence). This CDR3 has 15 amino acids. The ends were cut back, 3 bases at V and 0 bases at J, with 14 bases in the middle. The CDR3 loop is CAWRDILRVNTEAFF. The DNA of the CDR3 is TGTGCCTGGAGGGATATACTGCGGGTGAACACTGAAGCTTTCTTT.

This rearrangement joins TRBV30 to TRBJ1-1; D is ambiguous. The CDR3 has 13 residues. CDR1 is GTSNPN, CDR2 SVGIG, per germline (reference sequence). Trimming removed 4 bases at V and 1 base at J, with 10 bases between. CDR3 protein: CAWNRFWNTEAFF. CDR3 DNA sequence: TGTGCCTGGAATCGGTTTTGGAACACTGAAGCTTTCTTT.

This chain joins TRBV7-9 and TRBJ1-3; D gene uncertain. Germline V gene data show CDR1 as SEHNR and CDR2 as FQNEAQ (reference sequence). Trimming pared 1 base from V and 0 bases from J, leaving 4 bases between. The CDR3 is 14 amino acids. The CDR3 here is CASSLGLSGNTIYF. The CDR3 DNA reads as TGTGCCAGCAGCTTAGGGCTCTCTGGAAACACCATATATTTT.

V usage is TRBV2 and J usage is TRBJ1-1; perhaps TRBD1 as D (5 bases). The V gene lost 8 bases and the J gene lost 1 base, with 11 bases spanning the gap. The CDR3 runs 13 residues. Germline V gene sequence: CDR1 SNHLY, CDR2 FYNNEI. The CDR3 sequence: CASLVTENTEAFF. CDR3 nucleotides: TGTGCCAGCTTGGTGACAGAGAACACTGAAGCTTTCTTT.

This chain joins TRBV19 and TRBJ1-2; TRBD1 matches 12 bases. V trimming: 4 bases; J trimming: 3 bases; junction bases outside the gene matches: 9. Germline V gives CDR1 LNHDA, CDR2 SQIVND (reference sequence). This CDR3 region has 17 residues. Written as DNA, the CDR3 is TGTGCCAGTAGTACCGGGACAGGGGGCGCGTTGGACTATGGCTACACCTTC. It encodes CASSTGTGGALDYGYTF.

The chain couples TRBV7-9 to TRBJ2-1; the match to TRBD2 covers 7 bases. The V gene end was trimmed by 1 base and the J gene end by 7 bases; junction bases not matched to a gene: 7. Germline V CDR1 and CDR2: SEHNR, FQNEAQ (reference sequence). The CDR3 totals 15 residues. The CDR3 region has the DNA TGTGCCAGCAGCTTAGTAGGTAGCGGGTGGAATGAGCAGTTCTTC. Translated, it gives CASSLVGSGWNEQFF. The entire variable domain, with the rest obtained from reference TRBV7-9 and TRBJ2-1, is as follows: DTGVSQNPRHKITKRGQNVTFRCDPISEHNRLYWYRQTLGQGPEFLTYFQNEAQLEKSRLLSDRFSAERPKGSFSTLEIQRTEQGDSAMYLCASSLVGSGWNEQFFGPGTRLTVL.

This clone was recorded a few times. The chain is built from TRBV6-5 and TRBJ1-5, with D unresolved. The CDR3 runs 13 residues. Germline V CDR1 and CDR2: MNHEY, SVGAGI. V was clipped by 2 bases and J by 7 bases, with 9 bases between them. In DNA form, the CDR3 reads TGTGCCAGCAGTTACGGCGGTAGCCAGCCCCAGCATTTT. Amino acids: CASSYGGSQPQHF.

This clone was seen a handful of times. The DNA of the CDR3 is TGTGCCAGCAGCTTTGATTACAGGTACGAAGCTTTCTTT. It specifies CASSFDYRYEAFF. The genes are TRBV7-2 and TRBJ1-1, with a tentative D call TRBD1 (5 bases). The CDR3 consists of 13 residues. CDR1 and CDR2 from the germline V gene are SGHTA and FQGNSA. V was shortened by 3 bases and J by 8 bases, with 13 bases between the two germline ends.

There are a few counts of this clone. This rearrangement joins TRBV7-8 to TRBJ1-2; tentatively, D is TRBD1 (6 bases). There are 13 residues in the CDR3. Trimming left V 5 bases short and J 4 bases short, with 11 bases between. Germline V gene sequence: CDR1 SGHVS, CDR2 FQNEAQ. The CDR3 loop is CASSLGDIYGYTF. Here the CDR3 DNA reads TGTGCCAGCAGCCTAGGGGACATCTATGGCTACACCTTC.

CDR3 protein: CAIKGQTHRELFF. The CDR3 region has the DNA TGTGCCATCAAAGGACAGACTCACCGGGAGCTGTTTTTT. The V call is TRBV10-3, the J call TRBJ2-2; TRBD1 is a possible D gene (6 bases). The CDR3 sequence is 13 residues long. The germline CDR1 and CDR2 sequences are ENHRY and SYGVKD. Trimming shortened V by 7 bases and J by 9 bases, and 15 bases separated the two germline ends.

This clone was found once. V and J are TRBV30 and TRBJ2-3, with D hard to call. The CDR3 is made up of 13 amino acids. Germline V CDR1 and CDR2: GTSNPN, SVGIG (reference sequence). V dropped 4 bases and J dropped 0 bases, with 8 bases sitting between them. CDR3 nucleotide sequence: TGTGCCTGGATATACGGGAGCACAGATACGCAGTATTTT. Amino acids: CAWIYGSTDTQYF. The full variable domain, completed using reference TRBV30 and TRBJ2-3, is SQTIHQWPATLVQPVGSPLSLECTVEGTSNPNLYWYRQAAGRGLQLLFYSVGIGQISSEVPQNLSASRPQDRQFILSSKKLLLSDSGFYLCAWIYGSTDTQYFGPGTRLTVL.

The chain couples TRBV30 to TRBJ2-6; D may be TRBD1 (6 bases). The CDR3 consists of 17 residues. Germline values: CDR1 GTSNPN, CDR2 SVGIG (reference sequence). Trimming cost V 5 bases and J 1 base, with 18 bases left between them. CDR3 region: CAWAPISQGSGANVLTF. CDR3 DNA: TGTGCCTGGGCACCGATCTCGCAGGGGTCTGGGGCCAACGTCCTGACTTTC.

This chain connects TRBV5-1 to TRBJ1-4, with TRBD1 matching 7 bases. CDR1 and CDR2 (germline): SGHRS, YFSETQ. Trimming took 3 bases from V and 8 from J; bases not matched to a gene: 7. This CDR3 has 14 amino acids. For the CDR3, the DNA is TGCGCCAGCAGCTCTTCGACAGGGCAGGAAAAACTGTTTTTT. Amino acid sequence: CASSSSTGQEKLFF.

The chain combines TRBV7-9 with TRBJ1-4, with a weak D call TRBD1 (5 bases). This CDR3 has 12 residues. Per germline, CDR1 SEHNR and CDR2 FQNEAQ (reference sequence). Deletions cut 8 bases from V and 8 bases from J, with 12 bases between. CDR3 DNA sequence: TGTGCCAGCGGGGGACTTATCGAAAAACTGTTTTTT. This encodes CASGGLIEKLFF.

A single count supports this clone. The V call is TRBV29-1, the J call TRBJ2-5; TRBD2 matches 12 bases. The J call may be in error: the DNA end matches TRBJ2-7 better. Germline V gene lookup returns CDR1 SQVTM and CDR2 ANQGSEA. The CDR3 totals 15 residues. The CDR3 sequence: CSVLTSGRIFHEQYF. The CDR3 DNA reads TGCAGCGTACTAACTAGCGGGAGGATTTTCCACGAGCAGTACTTC.

This clone came up a few times. The V gene is TRBV11-2, the J gene TRBJ2-5, with 7 positions matching TRBD2. V trimming: 1 base; J trimming: 1 base; junction bases outside the gene matches: 6. Looked up from germline, CDR1 is SGHAT and CDR2 is FQNNGV. The CDR3 extends over 16 amino acids. The chain's CDR3 is CASSLVGGNSQETQYF. The CDR3 DNA reads TGTGCCAGCAGCTTAGTCGGGGGGAACTCCCAAGAGACCCAGTACTTC.

Regarding this clone: Other DNA sequences in the same sample also yield this CDR3. V is TRBV29-1 and J is TRBJ2-1, with 10 positions matching TRBD2. Germline trimming cut 5 bases from V and 1 base from J; bases unmatched to any gene: 2. This CDR3 has 14 amino acids. The V gene's germline CDR1 is SQVTM and CDR2 ANQGSEA. CDR3 nucleotide sequence: TGCAGCGTTCTAGCGGGAGTATCCTACAATGAGCAGTTCTTC. The encoded protein is CSVLAGVSYNEQFF.

This clone has a handful of counts. V gene TRBV18 combines with J gene TRBJ2-7, with D maybe TRBD2 (5 bases). Per germline, CDR1 KGHSH and CDR2 LQKENI. This CDR3 has 14 residues. The V and J ends lost 3 bases and 4 bases respectively, with 13 bases between them. The CDR3 sequence is CASSPAAAPYEQYF. In DNA, the CDR3 is TGTGCCAGCTCACCTGCAGCGGCACCGTACGAGCAGTACTTC. The complete variable domain, with remaining parts taken from reference TRBV18 and TRBJ2-7, reads NAGVMQNPRHLVRRRGQEARLRCSPMKGHSHVYWYRQLPEEGLKFMVYLQKENIIDESGMPKERFSAEFPKEGPSILRIQQVVRGDSAAYFCASSPAAAPYEQYFGPGTRLTVT.

This clone was picked up a small number of times. The V call is TRBV18, the J call TRBJ2-3; D possibly corresponds to TRBD1 (6 bases). The CDR3 has 14 amino acids. CDR1 is KGHSH, CDR2 LQKENI, per germline. Trimming removed 2 bases at V and 2 bases at J, with 8 bases between. The CDR3 reads CASSPTGSTDTQYF. CDR3 bases: TGTGCCAGCTCACCAACAGGGTCCACAGATACGCAGTATTTT.

This clone has only a few counts. This chain connects TRBV5-4 to TRBJ2-7; TRBD2 matches 10 bases. The CDR3 totals 17 residues. CDR1 SGHNT and CDR2 YYREEE come from the germline V gene (reference sequence). Trimming took 4 bases from V and 2 from J; bases not matched to a gene: 12. Here the CDR3 reads CASSAAPGLARTYEQYF. CDR3 bases: TGTGCCAGCAGCGCCGCACCGGGACTAGCGCGGACCTACGAGCAGTACTTC. Using reference TRBV5-4 and TRBJ2-7 for the parts outside the CDR3, the full variable domain is ETGVTQSPTHLIKTRGQQVTLRCSSQSGHNTVSWYQQALGQGPQFIFQYYREEENGRGNFPPRFSGLQFPNYSSELNVNALELDDSALYLCASSAAPGLARTYEQYFGPGTRLTVT.

This clone was detected a few times. The CDR3 protein is CASTNVYEQYF. The CDR3 bases are TGTGCCAGCACTAATGTTTACGAGCAGTACTTC. The rearrangement uses TRBV6-6 and TRBJ2-7; D unresolved. The CDR3 runs 11 residues. The ends were cut back, 7 bases at V and 4 bases at J, with 8 bases in the middle. Germline loops: CDR1 MNHNY, CDR2 SVGAGI (reference sequence).

This clone has ten or more counts. The chain employs TRBV6-6 and TRBJ2-5, with 8 bases matching TRBD2. The CDR3 runs to 15 residues. The germline V gene has CDR1 MNHNY and CDR2 SVGAGI (reference sequence). The trim removed 5 bases at V and 5 bases at J, leaving 10 bases unmatched. CDR3 protein: CASSPIAGRGETQYF. For the CDR3, the DNA is TGTGCCAGCAGTCCTATAGCGGGAAGAGGGGAGACCCAGTACTTC.

This clone came up a few times. This chain uses TRBV18 with TRBJ1-1; possible D gene TRBD1, 5 bases. Looked up from germline, CDR1 is KGHSH and CDR2 is LQKENI. V lost 2 bases and J lost 3, with 10 bases in between. The CDR3 consists of 14 residues. In nucleotides, the CDR3 is TGTGCCAGCTCACCAAGGGAAGGGGACACTGAAGCTTTCTTT. Protein sequence: CASSPREGDTEAFF. Complete variable domain (other parts from reference TRBV18 and TRBJ1-1): NAGVMQNPRHLVRRRGQEARLRCSPMKGHSHVYWYRQLPEEGLKFMVYLQKENIIDESGMPKERFSAEFPKEGPSILRIQQVVRGDSAAYFCASSPREGDTEAFFGQGTRLTVV.

This clone has a handful of counts. The chain carries TRBV5-1 and TRBJ2-5, with D perhaps TRBD1 (6 bases). In germline, CDR1 is SGHRS, CDR2 YFSETQ. The CDR3 is made up of 13 amino acids. V gave up 4 bases and J gave up 5 bases, with 12 bases separating them. Written as DNA, the CDR3 is TGCGCCAGCAGCCAGGGGTTCCAGGAGACCCAGTACTTC. Its translation is CASSQGFQETQYF.

The CDR3 DNA is TGTGCCAGCAGCCGACTAGCTGCCACAGATACGCAGTATTTT. Translation gives CASSRLAATDTQYF. The rearrangement uses TRBV5-4 and TRBJ2-3; 7 nucleotides agree with TRBD2. V was clipped by 4 bases and J by 2 bases; unmatched bases: 4. Germline V gives CDR1 SGHNT, CDR2 YYREEE (reference sequence). This CDR3 has 14 amino acids.

This clone was seen only a few times. The chain joins TRBV29-1 to TRBJ2-1; 8 bases line up with TRBD1. There are 15 residues in the CDR3. Germline values: CDR1 SQVTM, CDR2 ANQGSEA. The J segment lost 10 bases and the V segment lost 3 bases, leaving 14 bases of the junction unmatched. In nucleotides, the CDR3 is TGCAGCGTTGATTCTGGACAGGGTATCCCCCCCGAGCAGTTCTTC. Translation: CSVDSGQGIPPEQFF.

The V and J genes are TRBV7-3 and TRBJ1-1, with D possibly TRBD1 on 6 matching bases. Germline CDR1 reads SGHTA; CDR2 reads FQGTGA. The CDR3 loop spans 14 amino acids. Deletions cut 5 bases from V and 7 bases from J, with 17 bases between. The CDR3 DNA reads TGTGCCAGCAGCCAGACAGGAAAGTCCTATGAAGCTTTCTTT. Translation gives CASSQTGKSYEAFF.